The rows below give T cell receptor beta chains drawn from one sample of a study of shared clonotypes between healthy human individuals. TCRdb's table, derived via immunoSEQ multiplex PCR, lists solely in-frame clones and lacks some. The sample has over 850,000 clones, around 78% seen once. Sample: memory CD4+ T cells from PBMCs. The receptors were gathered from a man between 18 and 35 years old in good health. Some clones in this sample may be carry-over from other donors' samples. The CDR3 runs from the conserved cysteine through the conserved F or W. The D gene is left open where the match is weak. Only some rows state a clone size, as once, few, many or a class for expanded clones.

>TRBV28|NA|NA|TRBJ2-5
CASSSRVGGRQETQYF
TGTGCCAGCAGTTCTCGGGTTGGGGGCAGGCAAGAGACCCAGTACTTC
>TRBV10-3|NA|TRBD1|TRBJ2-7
CAISEGQGAGEQYF
TGTGCCATCAGTGAAGGACAGGGGGCTGGCGAGCAGTACTTC
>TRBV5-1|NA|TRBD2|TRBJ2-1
CASSLSPGLAGSEQFF
TGCGCCAGCAGCTTGTCCCCGGGACTAGCGGGGAGTGAGCAGTTCTTC
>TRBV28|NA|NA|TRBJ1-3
CASSLGGKGNTIYF
TGTGCCAGCAGCCTGGGGGGTAAAGGAAACACCATATATTTT
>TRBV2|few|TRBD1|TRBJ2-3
CASSGQGSADTQYF
TGTGCCAGCAGTGGACAGGGAAGCGCAGATACGCAGTATTTT
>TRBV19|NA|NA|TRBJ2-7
CASSPRRTQGYEQYF
TGTGCCAGTAGTCCCCGCCGGACCCAGGGGTACGAGCAGTACTTC
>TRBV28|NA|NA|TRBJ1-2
CASSLGGNRAGYTF
TGTGCCAGCAGTTTGGGAGGGAATCGGGCTGGCTACACCTTC
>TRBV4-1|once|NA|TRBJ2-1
CASSQNYLGVVGDEQFF
TGCGCCAGCAGCCAAAACTACCTAGGGGTGGTGGGTGATGAGCAGTTCTTC
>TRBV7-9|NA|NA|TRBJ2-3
CASSLTSGTDTQYF
TGTGCCAGCAGCCTCACATCCGGGACAGATACGCAGTATTTT
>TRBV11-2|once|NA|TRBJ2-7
CASSLASLGLAGEQYF
TGTGCCAGCAGCTTAGCCTCGCTCGGACTCGCCGGCGAGCAGTACTTC
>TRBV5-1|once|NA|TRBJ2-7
CASSLALQQPYEQYF
TGCGCCAGCAGCTTGGCCCTACAGCAGCCCTACGAGCAGTACTTC
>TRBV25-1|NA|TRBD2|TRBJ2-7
CASSENGREEQYF
TGTGCCAGCAGTGAAAACGGGAGGGAGGAGCAGTACTTC
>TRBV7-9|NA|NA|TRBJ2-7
CASSLSQGRSYEQYF
TGTGCCAGCAGCTTATCCCAGGGCAGGTCCTACGAGCAGTACTTC
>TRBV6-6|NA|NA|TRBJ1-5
CASSLGWGGNQPQHF
TGTGCCAGCAGTCTCGGTTGGGGTGGCAATCAGCCCCAGCATTTT
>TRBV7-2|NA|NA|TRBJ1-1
CASSFDRTTEAFF
TGTGCCAGCAGCTTCGACAGGACCACTGAAGCTTTCTTT
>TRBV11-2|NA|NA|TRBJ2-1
CASSLAGVGYNEQFF
TGTGCCAGCAGCTTAGCCGGAGTTGGTTACAATGAGCAGTTCTTC
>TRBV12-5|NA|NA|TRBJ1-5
CASGLRFRGLSNQPQHF
TGTGCTAGTGGTTTGAGATTTCGGGGGCTTAGCAATCAGCCCCAGCATTTT
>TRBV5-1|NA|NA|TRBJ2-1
CASSPRGSGSYNEQFF
TGCGCCAGCAGCCCCCGAGGTAGCGGTTCCTACAATGAGCAGTTCTTC
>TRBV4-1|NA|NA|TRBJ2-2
CASSQARKGSLRGELFF
TGCGCCAGCAGCCAAGCGCGGAAAGGGAGTCTACGCGGGGAGCTGTTTTTT
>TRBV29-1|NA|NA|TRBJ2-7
CSASSTGGTSYEQYF
TGCAGCGCCTCAAGCACAGGTGGTACTTCCTACGAGCAGTACTTC
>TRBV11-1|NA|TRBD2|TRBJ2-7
CASSAYSGGSSYEQYF
TGTGCCAGCAGCGCCTATAGCGGGGGAAGCTCCTACGAGCAGTACTTC
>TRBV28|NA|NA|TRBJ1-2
CASSSTRSPGYGYTF
TGTGCCAGCAGTTCCACGAGGAGCCCCGGCTATGGCTACACCTTC
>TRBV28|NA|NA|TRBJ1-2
CASSSSGREGGYTF
TGTGCCAGCAGCTCCTCGGGAAGGGAGGGCGGCTACACCTTC
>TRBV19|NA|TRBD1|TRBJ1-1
CAIRGVGTEAFF
TGTGCCATCAGGGGGGTAGGGACTGAAGCTTTCTTT
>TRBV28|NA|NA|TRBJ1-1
CASSSGEGTEAFF
TGTGCCAGCAGTTCGGGCGAGGGGACTGAAGCTTTCTTT
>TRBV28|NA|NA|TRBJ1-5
CASSAAGASNQPQHF
TGTGCCAGCAGTGCCGCAGGGGCTAGCAATCAGCCCCAGCATTTT
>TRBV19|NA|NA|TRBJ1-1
CASSIESGYEAFF
TGTGCCAGTAGTATAGAATCAGGCTATGAAGCTTTCTTT
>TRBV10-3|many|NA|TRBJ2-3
CAIRRDSTDTQYF
TGTGCCATCAGGCGGGATTCCACAGATACGCAGTATTTT
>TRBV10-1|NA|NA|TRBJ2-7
CASSESTYHEQYF
TGCGCCAGCAGTGAGTCGACGTACCACGAGCAGTACTTC
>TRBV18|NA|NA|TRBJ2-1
CASSPESSYNEQFF
TGTGCCAGCTCACCGGAAAGCTCCTACAATGAGCAGTTCTTC
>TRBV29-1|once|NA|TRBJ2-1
CSVGDNEQFF
TGCAGCGTAGGGGACAATGAGCAGTTCTTC
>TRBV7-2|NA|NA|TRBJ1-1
CASSGRGVNTEAFF
TGTGCCAGCAGTGGCAGGGGCGTGAACACTGAAGCTTTCTTT
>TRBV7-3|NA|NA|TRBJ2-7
CASSPRNSGEQYF
TGTGCCAGCAGCCCGAGAAATTCGGGCGAGCAGTACTTC
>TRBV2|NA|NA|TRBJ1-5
CASSEMGGDQPQHF
TGTGCCAGCAGTGAAATGGGGGGAGATCAGCCCCAGCATTTT
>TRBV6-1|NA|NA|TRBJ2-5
CASRRSSLGEAQYF
TGTGCCAGCAGGCGATCGAGCCTTGGGGAGGCCCAGTACTTC
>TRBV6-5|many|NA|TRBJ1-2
CASVGEGYGYTF
TGTGCCAGCGTTGGGGAGGGGTATGGCTACACCTTC
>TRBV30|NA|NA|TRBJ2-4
CAWSGSTPRPKYF
TGTGCCTGGAGTGGGTCCACACCCCGGCCTAAGTACTTC
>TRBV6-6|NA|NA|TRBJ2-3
CASSSGPVTTDTQYF
TGTGCCAGCAGTTCCGGCCCCGTAACAACAGATACGCAGTATTTT
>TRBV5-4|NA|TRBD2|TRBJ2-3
CASSGGTSGPKGTDTQYF
TGTGCCAGCAGCGGAGGGACTAGCGGGCCCAAGGGCACAGATACGCAGTATTTT
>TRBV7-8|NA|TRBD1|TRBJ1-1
CASSTYGQVNTEAFF
TGTGCCAGCAGCACATACGGACAGGTGAACACTGAAGCTTTCTTT
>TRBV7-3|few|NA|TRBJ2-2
CASSLEFNTGELFF
TGTGCCAGCAGCCTAGAATTTAACACCGGGGAGCTGTTTTTT
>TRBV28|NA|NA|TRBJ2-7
CASSLRDEQYF
TGTGCCAGCAGTTTGAGAGACGAGCAGTACTTC
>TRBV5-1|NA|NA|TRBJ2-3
CASSLGGPTDTQYF
TGCGCCAGCAGCTTGGGAGGTCCCACAGATACGCAGTATTTT
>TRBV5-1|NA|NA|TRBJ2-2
CASNPRRNTGELFF
TGCGCCAGCAACCCCCGTCGAAACACCGGGGAGCTGTTTTTT
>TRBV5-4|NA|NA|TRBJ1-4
CASRPGRGGEKLFF
TGTGCCAGCAGGCCAGGCAGGGGCGGTGAAAAACTGTTTTTT
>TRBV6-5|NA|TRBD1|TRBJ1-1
CASSRGAGGLEAFF
TGTGCCAGCAGTCGGGGGGCAGGGGGCCTTGAAGCTTTCTTT
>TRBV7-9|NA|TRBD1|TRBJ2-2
CASSFTGTATGELFF
TGTGCCAGCAGCTTTACCGGGACAGCCACCGGGGAGCTGTTTTTT
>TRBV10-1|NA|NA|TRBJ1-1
CASSDHQGSGTEAFF
TGCGCCAGCAGTGACCACCAGGGTTCGGGCACTGAAGCTTTCTTT
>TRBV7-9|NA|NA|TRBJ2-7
CASSLLRDGSYEQYF
TGTGCCAGCAGCTTACTCAGGGACGGATCCTACGAGCAGTACTTC
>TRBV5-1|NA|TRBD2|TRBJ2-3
CASSLAGLAFTDTQYF
TGCGCCAGCAGCTTGGCCGGACTAGCCTTCACAGATACGCAGTATTTT
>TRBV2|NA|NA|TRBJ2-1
CASTLHQGYNEQFF
TGTGCCAGCACCCTTCACCAGGGCTACAATGAGCAGTTCTTC
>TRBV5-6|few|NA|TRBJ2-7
CASSLVSSYEQYF
TGTGCCAGCAGCTTAGTTAGCTCCTACGAGCAGTACTTC
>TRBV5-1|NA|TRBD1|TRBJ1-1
CASSSRTGNTEAFF
TGCGCCAGCAGCTCGAGGACAGGGAACACTGAAGCTTTCTTT
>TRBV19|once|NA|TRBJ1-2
CASTDGDLAYTF
TGTGCCAGTACAGACGGGGATTTGGCCTACACCTTC